These 9 T cell receptor beta chains were all obtained from the same sample, sequenced in a study of Ad26.COV2.S vaccination and SARS-CoV-2 variants. Documented treatment: some 20 received Ad26.COV2.S at low or high dose, single or two shots; 5 received placebo; per-sample allocation not given. At day 63 after the first vaccine or placebo injection, samples were drawn. The assay was immunoSEQ multiplex PCR, and TCRdb's table has in-frame clones only and misses some. The sample includes roughly 380,000 clones, 70% to 90% seen only once; the top ten take roughly 3.1%. Here the sequenced sample was peripheral blood, taken in a trial of Ad26.COV2.S vaccine versus placebo. Receptors were obtained from a person aged 18-65 years who received the Ad26.COV2.S COVID-19 vaccine or a placebo.

This chain links TRBV4-3 with TRBJ2-3; D is possibly TRBD1 (6 bases). The V gene lost 3 bases and the J gene lost 4 bases, with 17 bases spanning the gap. Germline CDR1 reads LGHNA; CDR2 reads YSLEER. The length of the CDR3 is 16 residues. DNA of the CDR3: TGCGCCAGCAGCCAGGGCGGTGGCAGGGGATCAGATACGCAGTATTTT. This sequence encodes CASSQGGGRGSDTQYF.

The rearrangement uses TRBV5-4 and TRBJ2-3, with TRBD1 as a possible D gene (6 bases). This CDR3 is 15 amino acids long. Between the trimmed V and J ends, which lost 4 bases and 2 bases, there was a span of 14 bases. Germline V gene lookup returns CDR1 SGHNT and CDR2 YYREEE (reference sequence). The CDR3 sequence is CASSGGDPSTDTQYF. In DNA, the CDR3 is TGTGCCAGCAGCGGGGGCGACCCTTCCACAGATACGCAGTATTTT. The full variable domain, completed using reference TRBV5-4 and TRBJ2-3, is ETGVTQSPTHLIKTRGQQVTLRCSSQSGHNTVSWYQQALGQGPQFIFQYYREEENGRGNFPPRFSGLQFPNYSSELNVNALELDDSALYLCASSGGDPSTDTQYFGPGTRLTVL.

The chain has TRBV3-1 (or the pseudogene TRBV3-2) and TRBJ1-2, with 7 bases aligning to TRBD1. CDR1 is LGHDT and CDR2 is YNNKEL in the germline V gene (reference sequence). CDR3 length: 15 residues. The V segment lost 0 bases and the J segment 4 bases; nucleotides outside the gene matches: 5. Here the CDR3 DNA reads TGTGCCAGCAGCCAAGAACCAGGGACAGTCTATGGCTACACCTTC. The encoded protein is CASSQEPGTVYGYTF.

The chain links TRBV15 to TRBJ1-2, with 7 nucleotides matching TRBD1. Germline CDR1 reads LNHNV; CDR2 reads YYDKDF (reference sequence). This CDR3 is built from 15 residues. With 0 bases clipped from V and 7 bases from J, the junction kept 8 bases outside the gene matches. In nucleotides, the CDR3 is TGTGCCACCAGCAGAGACCACGACAGGGTTATTGGCTACACCTTC. Amino acid sequence: CATSRDHDRVIGYTF.

A few counts support this clone. The rearrangement links TRBV6-5 to TRBJ2-2; TRBD1 is a possible D gene (6 bases). This CDR3 contains 15 residues. The germline V gene has CDR1 MNHEY and CDR2 SVGAGI. The germline V and J ends were trimmed by 2 bases and 4 bases, with 11 bases remaining between them. The CDR3 nucleotides read TGTGCCAGCAGTTACCGGACAGAACGCACCGGGGAGCTGTTTTTT. It translates to CASSYRTERTGELFF.

The chain is built from TRBV6-2 or TRBV6-3 and TRBJ2-7, with a tentative D call TRBD1 (6 bases). CDR1 MNHEY and CDR2 SVGEGT come from the germline V gene. The length of the CDR3 is 16 residues. V gave up 6 bases and J gave up 1 base, with 19 bases separating them. Written as DNA, the CDR3 is TGTGCCAGCAGCCAGGTTCGGCAGGGGCCTTCCTACGAGCAGTACTTC. This translates into CASSQVRQGPSYEQYF.

V gene TRBV27 combines with J gene TRBJ1-6; 8 bases match TRBD1. CDR1 is MNHEY and CDR2 is SMNVEV in the germline V gene (reference sequence). Trimming took 7 bases from V and 10 from J; bases not matched to a gene: 3. CDR3 length equals 12 residues. CDR3 nucleotides: TGTGCCAGCACTGGGACAGGCTCACCCCTCCACTTT. Its translation: CASTGTGSPLHF.

This chain connects TRBV4-3 to TRBJ1-4; no definite D call. Germline CDR1 reads LGHNA; CDR2 reads YSLEER. The CDR3 is 13 amino acids. Trimming shortened V by 1 base and J by 8 bases, and 8 bases separated the two germline ends. The CDR3: CASSQATVEKLFF. The DNA for the CDR3 is TGCGCCAGCAGCCAAGCAACAGTAGAAAAACTGTTTTTT.

The chain combines TRBV9 with TRBJ2-1; 10 positions agree with TRBD2. Trimming at V came to 3 bases and at J to 3 bases, leaving 6 bases not matched to a gene. The CDR3 extends over 16 amino acids. Germline CDR1 is SGDLS and CDR2 is YYNGEE. The CDR3 here is CASSGTSGTNYNEQFF. The CDR3 region has the DNA TGTGCCAGCAGCGGTACTAGCGGGACCAACTACAATGAGCAGTTCTTC.